This T cell receptor (beta chain) was identified in a study of T cell clones after liver transplantation. The wider study: Immunosuppression withdrawal was tried within 2 years after liver transplantation in this trial. Tolerance: complete withdrawal held at least one year, liver enzymes staying within twice normal.

Whole-study results and caveats: In 5 of 8 subjects, circulating graft-donor-reactive CD4 TCRbeta sequences fell significantly after transplant.

Method: immunoSEQ multiplex PCR; TCRdb's copy keeps in-frame clones and lacks some. The profile shows some 80,000 clones, around four fifths of them singletons. J gave up 6 bases and V 4 bases, and 15 bases lay outside the gene matches. This CDR3 contains 16 residues. Germline V CDR1 and CDR2: SGHDN, FVKESK. A remark on this clone: The antigen remains unidentified.

This TCR was recovered from a human patient who received a liver transplant. Some T cells may arise from the graft donor. Sequenced here: CD4+ T cells from blood, sampled 45 to 46 months after liver transplant. The rearrangement uses TRBV14 and TRBJ2-7, with 7 positions matching TRBD2. DNA for the CDR3: TGTGCCAGCAGCCCTGCGGGTGGCGGGAGCGTTTCCGAGCAGTACTTC. Amino acids: CASSPAGGGSVSEQYF.